The clone carrying this T cell receptor beta chain came up many times. Its cognate antigen is unknown. Trimming removed 0 bases from V and 11 bases from J, with 10 bases in between. The CDR3 covers 12 residues. Germline-derived CDR1 and CDR2 are SEHNR and FQNEAQ (reference sequence). This entry belongs to a study of glioma-infiltrating T cells. General study findings and limits: Non-neoplastic patients had below-expected tissue-blood divergence, while all gliomas exceeded expectation.

TCR alpha and beta CDR3 regions were amplified from RNA using iRepertoire nested multiplex PCR. TCRdb independently ran MiXCR on the multiplex PCR reads; one entry per CDR3 protein. Seen here are about 130,000 distinct CDR3 sequences, under 30% observed once, and the top ten hold about a quarter. This clonotype was sampled from a human donor with low-grade glioma or glioblastoma, undergoing nonglioma brain surgery, or in good health (not recorded which). This chain joins TRBV7-9 and TRBJ1-2; D unclear. The material sequenced was glioma tissue, nonneoplastic brain tissue, or PBMCs (not recorded which). CDR3 DNA sequence: TGTGCCAGCAGCTTAGCCTCTGAGAGGTACACCTTC. Translation: CASSLASERYTF.